This T cell receptor beta chain was observed in a study of cytomegalovirus exposure and HLA in healthy donors. The wider study: Most donors, just over 80% of a few hundred genotyped, fell in the Caucasian-associated ancestry cluster. Study-wide results and limits: Most TCR beta V segments were productive about 90% or about 30% of the time in an earlier analysis. Researchers reportedly found TCR beta sequences accurately predicted most subjects' HLA-A and HLA-B alleles.

This clone appeared a single time. What it recognizes is unknown. Both 60 Vbeta primers and 13 Jbeta primers went into the PCR. The method was immunoSEQ multiplex PCR; TCRdb's version includes in-frame clones alone and lacks a portion of them. Of about 110,000 clones listed, 80% are singletons. The CDR3 has 15 residues. Germline V gives CDR1 MDHEN, CDR2 SYDVKM. The trim removed 8 bases at V and 6 bases at J, leaving 14 bases unmatched. This clonotype originated in a man aged 50-59 years in good health and CMV-seronegative. V usage is TRBV28 and J usage is TRBJ2-7, with 9 bases that match TRBD1. Specimen: PBMCs. CDR3 in amino acids: CASGQGLLKRLEQYF. CDR3 coding DNA: TGTGCCAGCGGACAGGGGCTACTAAAGCGACTCGAGCAGTACTTC.